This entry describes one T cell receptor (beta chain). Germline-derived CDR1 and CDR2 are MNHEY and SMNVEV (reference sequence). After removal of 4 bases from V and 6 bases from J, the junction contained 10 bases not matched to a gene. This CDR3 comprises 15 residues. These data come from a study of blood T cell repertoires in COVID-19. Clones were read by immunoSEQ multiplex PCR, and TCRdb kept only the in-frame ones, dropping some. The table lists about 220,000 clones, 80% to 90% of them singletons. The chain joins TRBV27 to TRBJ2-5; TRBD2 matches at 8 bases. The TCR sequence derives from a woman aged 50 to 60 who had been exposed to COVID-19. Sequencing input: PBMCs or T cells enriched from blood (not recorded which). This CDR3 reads CASSSHGGASKTQYF. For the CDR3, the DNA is TGTGCCAGCAGTTCCCACGGGGGGGCCTCGAAGACCCAGTACTTC.